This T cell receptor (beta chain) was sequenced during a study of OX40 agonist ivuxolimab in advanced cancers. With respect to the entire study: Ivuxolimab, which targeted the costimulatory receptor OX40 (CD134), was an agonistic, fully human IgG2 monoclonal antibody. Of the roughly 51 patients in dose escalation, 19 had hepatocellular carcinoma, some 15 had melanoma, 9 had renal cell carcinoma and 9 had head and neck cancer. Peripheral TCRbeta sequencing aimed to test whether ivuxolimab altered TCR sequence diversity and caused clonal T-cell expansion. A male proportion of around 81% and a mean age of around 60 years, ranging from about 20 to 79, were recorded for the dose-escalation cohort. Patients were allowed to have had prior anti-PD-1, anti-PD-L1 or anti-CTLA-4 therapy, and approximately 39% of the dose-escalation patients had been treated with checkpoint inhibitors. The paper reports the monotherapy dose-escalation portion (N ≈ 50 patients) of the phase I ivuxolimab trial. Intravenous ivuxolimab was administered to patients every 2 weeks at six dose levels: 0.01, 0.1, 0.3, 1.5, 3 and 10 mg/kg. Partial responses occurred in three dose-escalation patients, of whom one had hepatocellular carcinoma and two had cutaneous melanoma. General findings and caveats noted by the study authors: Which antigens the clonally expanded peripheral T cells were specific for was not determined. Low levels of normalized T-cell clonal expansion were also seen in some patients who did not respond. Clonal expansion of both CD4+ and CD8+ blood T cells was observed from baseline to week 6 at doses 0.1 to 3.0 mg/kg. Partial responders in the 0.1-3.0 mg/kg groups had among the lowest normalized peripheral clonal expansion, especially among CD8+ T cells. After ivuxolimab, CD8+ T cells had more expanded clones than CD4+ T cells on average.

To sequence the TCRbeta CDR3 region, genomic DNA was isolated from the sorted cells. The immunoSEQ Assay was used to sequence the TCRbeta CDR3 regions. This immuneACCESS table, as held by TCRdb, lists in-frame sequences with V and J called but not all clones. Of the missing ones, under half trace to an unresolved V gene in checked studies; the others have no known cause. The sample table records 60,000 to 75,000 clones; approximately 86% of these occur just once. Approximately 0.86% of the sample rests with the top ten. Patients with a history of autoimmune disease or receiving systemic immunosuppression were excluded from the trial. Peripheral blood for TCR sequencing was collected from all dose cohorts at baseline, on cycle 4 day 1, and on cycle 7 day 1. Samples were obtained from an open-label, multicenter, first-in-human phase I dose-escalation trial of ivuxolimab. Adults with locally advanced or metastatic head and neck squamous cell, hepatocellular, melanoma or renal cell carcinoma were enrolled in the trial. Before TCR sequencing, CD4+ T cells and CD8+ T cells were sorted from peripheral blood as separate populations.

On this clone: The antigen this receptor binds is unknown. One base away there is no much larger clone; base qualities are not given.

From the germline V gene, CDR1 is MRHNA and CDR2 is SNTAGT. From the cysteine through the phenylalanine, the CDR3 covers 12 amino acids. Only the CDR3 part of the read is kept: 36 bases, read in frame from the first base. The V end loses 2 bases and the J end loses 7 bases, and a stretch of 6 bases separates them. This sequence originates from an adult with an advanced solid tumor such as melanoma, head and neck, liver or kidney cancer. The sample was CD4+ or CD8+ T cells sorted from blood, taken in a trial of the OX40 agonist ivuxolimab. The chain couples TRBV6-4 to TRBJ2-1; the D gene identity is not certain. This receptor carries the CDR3 CASSDLGNEQFF. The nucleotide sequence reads TGTGCCAGCAGTGACCTAGGGAATGAGCAGTTCTTC.